This T cell receptor (beta chain) was sequenced for a study of Graves' ophthalmopathy and Graves' hyperthyroidism. As for the study in general: Before any treatment was given, at initial diagnosis, peripheral blood was collected. Broader study findings: The model predicted progression of ophthalmopathy with a sensitivity of 60% to 71%, and its specificity was about 73%.

TCR beta CDR3 regions were amplified from RNA transcripts. HTBI-primed first-round RT-PCR preceded second-round multiplex PCR. TCRdb re-called the multiplex PCR reads with MiXCR, one entry per CDR3 protein. The sample holds 350,000 to 400,000 distinct CDR3 sequences, over 15% seen once. The PBMCs used were ones drawn from approximately 10 ml of fresh peripheral blood. This clonotype has just a few counts. Its antigen remains unidentified. The origin of this receptor is a woman between 18 and 30 years old with stable Graves' hyperthyroidism. Sequencing input: peripheral blood.

CDR3 DNA sequence: TGTGCCAGCAGCCAGGGGTCGGGCATCAATCAGCCCCAGCATTTT. It translates to CASSQGSGINQPQHF. This chain connects TRBV7-2 to TRBJ1-5, with D tentatively TRBD1 (6 bases). CDR1 and CDR2 from the germline V gene are SGHTA and FQGNSA. There are 15 residues in the CDR3. Trimming stripped 5 bases from V and 3 bases from J, with 14 bases between.